This TCR beta chain derives from a study of T cell changes during pregnancy in multiple sclerosis. Germline CDR1 reads SGHNT; CDR2 reads YYREEE (reference sequence). The V segment lost 4 bases and the J segment 0 bases; nucleotides outside the gene matches: 5. The CDR3 runs to 16 residues. Assay: immunoSEQ multiplex PCR; the TCRdb copy retains only in-frame clones and omits some. The repertoire holds around 62,000 clones, with 90% as singletons. The chain links TRBV5-4 to TRBJ2-2, with 8 bases fitting TRBD2. Sequences were derived from peripheral blood, sampled in the second trimester of pregnancy. The origin of this receptor is a female donor in good health, enrolled as a control in a pregnancy study. CDR3 loop: CASSRSGSSNTGELFF. The CDR3 DNA reads as TGTGCCAGCAGCAGAAGCGGGAGTTCGAACACCGGGGAGCTGTTTTTT. The full variable domain, rest sourced from reference TRBV5-4 and TRBJ2-2, is ETGVTQSPTHLIKTRGQQVTLRCSSQSGHNTVSWYQQALGQGPQFIFQYYREEENGRGNFPPRFSGLQFPNYSSELNVNALELDDSALYLCASSRSGSSNTGELFFGEGSRLTVL.